The 27 T cell receptor beta chains reported below all come from one sample, sequenced in a study of metastatic and nonmetastatic thyroid tumors. Thyroid surgery was performed in patients who had received no treatment beforehand. TCRdb re-called the PCR reads through MiXCR. The data contain roughly 72,000 clones, 15% to 20% of them singletons. Input material: blood. The receptors originated from a female donor with papillary thyroid cancer or a benign thyroid nodule (not recorded which). Some clones in this sample may be carry-over from other donors' samples.

This clone was counted many times. The rearrangement joins TRBV30 to TRBJ1-6, with 11 bases lining up with TRBD1. Germline lookup yields CDR1 GTSNPN and CDR2 SVGIG (reference sequence). CDR3 length: 17 residues. J lost 6 bases, V lost 3 bases, and 10 bases had no gene match. CDR3: CAWRDGQGAAGNSPLHF. The DNA for the CDR3 is TGTGCCTGGAGGGACGGACAGGGGGCAGCTGGTAATTCACCCCTCCACTTT. The variable domain in full, completed from reference TRBV30 and TRBJ1-6, reads SQTIHQWPATLVQPVGSPLSLECTVEGTSNPNLYWYRQAAGRGLQLLFYSVGIGQISSEVPQNLSASRPQDRQFILSSKKLLLSDSGFYLCAWRDGQGAAGNSPLHFGNGTRLTVT.

This chain links TRBV18 with TRBJ2-1; 13 bases match TRBD2. The CDR3 is made up of 17 amino acids. Germline values: CDR1 KGHSH, CDR2 LQKENI. The J segment lost 4 bases and the V segment lost 6 bases, leaving 9 bases of the junction unmatched. DNA for the CDR3: TGTGCCAGCTCTCCTACTAGCGGGAGGGCCCTATACAATGAGCAGTTCTTC. It is translated as CASSPTSGRALYNEQFF.

This clone was seen ten or more times. The chain uses TRBV19 and TRBJ2-3; 12 bases are a match to TRBD2. The germline V gene has CDR1 LNHDA and CDR2 SQIVND (reference sequence). Unmatched junction bases numbered 5, after V lost 5 bases and J lost 5 bases. This CDR3 comprises 15 residues. CDR3 sequence: CASSPQLAGGDTQYF. The CDR3 nucleotides are TGTGCCAGTAGTCCACAACTAGCGGGAGGAGATACGCAGTATTTT.

The chain has TRBV4-1 and TRBJ2-5, with 7 bases lining up with TRBD2. The germline gives CDR1 MGHRA, CDR2 YSYEKL. With 4 bases clipped from V and 5 bases from J, the junction kept 16 bases outside the gene matches. This CDR3 spans 17 amino acids. The CDR3 DNA sequence: TGCGCCAGCAGCCCCCGAGGACTAGGAATTCTGGAGGAGACCCAGTACTTC. Protein: CASSPRGLGILEETQYF.

This clone appeared many times. The chain has TRBV6-1 and TRBJ2-2; 7 bases are shared with TRBD1. Germline assignment: CDR1 MNHNS and CDR2 SASEGT. The CDR3 consists of 17 residues. J gave up 0 bases and V 6 bases, and 10 bases lay outside the gene matches. The CDR3 region is CASRRHSTGTNTGELFF. The CDR3 nucleotides are TGTGCCAGCAGGAGACATTCGACAGGGACGAACACCGGGGAGCTGTTTTTT.

This clone was seen many times. J is TRBJ1-2 and V is TRBV20-1; D gene uncertain. Germline CDR1 is DFQATT and CDR2 is SNEGSKA (reference sequence). CDR3 length: 12 amino acids. Trimming took off 3 bases at V and 4 bases at J, with 9 bases between the two ends. In nucleotides, the CDR3 is TGCAGTGCTAGTAGCGGGGTCTATGGCTACACCTTC. Its protein product is CSASSGVYGYTF.

Many counts were recorded for this clone. Here the CDR3 reads CASSIFGGGAGELFF. CDR3 coding DNA: TGTGCCAGTAGTATATTTGGCGGAGGGGCCGGGGAGCTGTTTTTT. The chain employs TRBV19 and TRBJ2-2, with a weak D call TRBD2 (6 bases). The V end was cut by 2 bases, the J end by 6 bases, with 13 bases between. The CDR3 extends over 15 amino acids. CDR1 is LNHDA and CDR2 is SQIVND in the germline V gene (reference sequence). The full variable domain, its missing parts supplied by reference TRBV19 and TRBJ2-2, is DGGITQSPKYLFRKEGQNVTLSCEQNLNHDAMYWYRQDPGQGLRLIYYSQIVNDFQKGDIAEGYSVSREKKESFPLTVTSAQKNPTAFYLCASSIFGGGAGELFFGEGSRLTVL.

This clone has ten or more counts. The J gene is TRBJ1-6, the V gene TRBV20-1, with 9 bases lining up with TRBD1. V lost 2 bases and J lost 9; bases outside the gene matches: 8. Germline CDR1 is DFQATT and CDR2 is SNEGSKA (reference sequence). The CDR3 is made up of 15 amino acids. CDR3 nucleotide sequence: TGCAGTGCTAGACTACAGGGGGCGCTTTTTTCACCCCTCCACTTT. It codes for CSARLQGALFSPLHF.

In its sample, this clone was seen a few times. The chain links TRBV6-5 to TRBJ1-1; D is unclear. From germline, CDR1 is MNHEY and CDR2 SVGAGI. The CDR3 consists of 13 residues. The V end lost 2 bases, the J end lost 7 bases, and 11 bases lay between the germline ends. CDR3 nucleotides: TGTGCCAGCAGTTACAGTTTTCATAGTGAAGCTTTCTTT. Protein: CASSYSFHSEAFF.

This clone was picked up many times. The V gene is TRBV5-1, the J gene TRBJ1-2, with 7 bases that match TRBD1. The CDR3 extends over 13 amino acids. The J segment lost 2 bases and the V segment lost 4 bases, leaving 2 bases of the junction unmatched. The germline V gene encodes CDR1 SGHRS and CDR2 YFSETQ. The CDR3 reads CASSRDSNYGYTF. Written as DNA, the CDR3 is TGCGCCAGCAGCCGGGACAGCAACTATGGCTACACCTTC.

This clone came up many times. The chain is built from TRBV18 and TRBJ1-1, with no clear D. The V end lost 4 bases, the J end lost 0 bases, and 15 bases lay between the germline ends. Per germline, CDR1 KGHSH and CDR2 LQKENI. The length of the CDR3 is 16 residues. In DNA, the CDR3 is TGTGCCAGCTCACTATTCGAAAAGAGTTTGAACACTGAAGCTTTCTTT. It encodes CASSLFEKSLNTEAFF.

V usage is TRBV7-9 and J usage is TRBJ2-1; 8 nucleotides agree with TRBD1. This CDR3 region has 14 residues. Germline values: CDR1 SEHNR, CDR2 FQNEAQ (reference sequence). V lost 4 bases and J lost 6; bases outside the gene matches: 5. Written as DNA, the CDR3 is TGTGCCAGCAGCTCGGGACAGGCCCTCAATGAGCAGTTCTTC. Protein product: CASSSGQALNEQFF.

This clone was detected a few times. This may stem from a read error, because a much larger clone lies one nucleotide away. The same CDR3 is also encoded by other DNA sequences in this sample. The chain couples TRBV29-1 to TRBJ2-3; D is undetermined. The germline V gene encodes CDR1 SQVTM and CDR2 ANQGSEA. The CDR3 contains 12 residues. This CDR3 reads CSHVANPDTQYF. The CDR3 DNA sequence: TGCAGCCATGTGGCAAATCCAGATACACAGTATTTT.

This clone was counted at least ten times. The chain links TRBV18 to TRBJ2-3, with TRBD2 matching 14 bases. J gave up 6 bases and V 2 bases, and 1 base lay outside the gene matches. The CDR3 consists of 15 residues. Germline CDR1 and CDR2: KGHSH and LQKENI. The CDR3 reads CASSPGTSGSDTQYF. DNA of the CDR3: TGTGCCAGCTCACCAGGGACTAGCGGGAGTGATACGCAGTATTTT. Complete variable domain (other parts from reference TRBV18 and TRBJ2-3): NAGVMQNPRHLVRRRGQEARLRCSPMKGHSHVYWYRQLPEEGLKFMVYLQKENIIDESGMPKERFSAEFPKEGPSILRIQQVVRGDSAAYFCASSPGTSGSDTQYFGPGTRLTVL.

This clone has ten or more counts. The chain carries TRBV30 and TRBJ1-2, with 11 nucleotides matching TRBD1. From germline, CDR1 is GTSNPN and CDR2 SVGIG (reference sequence). The V segment lost 0 bases and the J segment 4 bases; nucleotides outside the gene matches: 4. There are 15 residues in the CDR3. CDR3 bases: TGTGCCTGGAGTGTGGGGGGGACAGGGGGCTATGGCTACACCTTC. It translates to CAWSVGGTGGYGYTF.

In its sample, this clone was seen many times. The chain recombines TRBV7-3 with TRBJ2-7; D is unclear. The CDR3 has 12 amino acids. V dropped 5 bases and J dropped 4 bases, with 9 bases sitting between them. The V gene's germline CDR1 is SGHTA and CDR2 FQGTGA. CDR3: CASSPDGYEQYF. The CDR3 DNA follows: TGTGCCAGCAGCCCGGACGGTTACGAGCAGTACTTC.

In its sample, this clone was seen many times. The chain has TRBV6-4 and TRBJ2-2; the match to TRBD2 covers 9 bases. V was pared by 6 bases and J by 5 bases, with 7 bases of the junction left unmatched. The germline gives CDR1 MRHNA, CDR2 SNTAGT. The CDR3 sequence is 15 residues long. CDR3 in amino acids: CASSPRSGRTGELFF. As DNA, the CDR3 is TGTGCCAGCAGCCCACGGAGCGGGAGGACCGGGGAGCTGTTTTTT.

This clone was found many times. The V call is TRBV30, the J call TRBJ1-6, with TRBD1 as a possible D gene (6 bases). The CDR3 length is 15 residues. V dropped 2 bases and J dropped 4 bases, with 12 bases sitting between them. Germline CDR1 is GTSNPN and CDR2 is SVGIG (reference sequence). DNA for the CDR3: TGTGCCTGGAGTATGGACAGCCCTTATAATTCACCCCTCCACTTT. Protein sequence: CAWSMDSPYNSPLHF. The full variable domain, its missing parts supplied by reference TRBV30 and TRBJ1-6, is SQTIHQWPATLVQPVGSPLSLECTVEGTSNPNLYWYRQAAGRGLQLLFYSVGIGQISSEVPQNLSASRPQDRQFILSSKKLLLSDSGFYLCAWSMDSPYNSPLHFGNGTRLTVT.

This clone was observed many times. This rearrangement joins TRBV27 to TRBJ2-3; 11 bases agree with TRBD1. The CDR3 covers 14 residues. Germline lookup yields CDR1 MNHEY and CDR2 SMNVEV (reference sequence). Trimming at V came to 5 bases and at J to 6 bases, leaving 4 bases not matched to a gene. CDR3: CASSGQGAGDTQYF. CDR3 DNA sequence: TGTGCCAGCAGTGGACAGGGGGCTGGGGATACGCAGTATTTT.

This clone came up many times. Other nucleotide sequences in the sample specify the same CDR3. This chain joins TRBV7-3 and TRBJ2-3; no clear D gene. The CDR3 is 13 amino acids. Trimming removed 0 bases at V and 5 bases at J, with 6 bases between. Germline CDR1 reads SGHTA; CDR2 reads FQGTGA. The CDR3, as DNA: TGTGCCAGCAGCTTAACGTTACTAGATACGCAGTATTTT. Its protein is CASSLTLLDTQYF.

This clone was seen ten or more times. The chain couples TRBV7-9 to TRBJ2-7; possibly TRBD1 or TRBD2 for D (5 bases each). The CDR3 has 13 amino acids. V shed 1 base and J shed 4 bases, with 8 bases lying between them. In germline, CDR1 is SEHNR, CDR2 FQNEAQ (reference sequence). For the CDR3, the DNA is TGTGCCAGCAGCTTAGGGGGACCATACGAGCAGTACTTC. Protein: CASSLGGPYEQYF.

This clone came up many times. The V gene is TRBV29-1, the J gene TRBJ1-1, with D maybe TRBD1 (5 bases). With 7 bases removed from V and 1 base from J, the gap between germline ends came to 10 bases. The CDR3 runs 12 residues. Germline assignment: CDR1 SQVTM and CDR2 ANQGSEA. The CDR3: CSGTRSNTEAFF. In DNA form, the CDR3 reads TGCAGCGGGACAAGATCGAACACTGAAGCTTTCTTT. Full variable domain (outside the CDR3, taken from reference TRBV29-1 and TRBJ1-1): SAVISQKPSRDICQRGTSLTIQCQVDSQVTMMFWYRQQPGQSLTLIATANQGSEATYESGFVIDKFPISRPNLTFSTLTVSNMSPEDSSIYLCSGTRSNTEAFFGQGTRLTVV.

This clone was counted many times. The genes are TRBV25-1 and TRBJ1-6; possibly TRBD1 for D (5 bases). The CDR3 is made up of 15 amino acids. CDR1 MGHDK and CDR2 SYGVNS come from the germline V gene. The V gene lost 2 bases and the J gene lost 6 bases, with 11 bases spanning the gap. The CDR3 DNA sequence: TGTGCCAGCAGTGAAGAGGGACCGCTTAATTCACCCCTCCACTTT. Amino acids: CASSEEGPLNSPLHF.

In this sample, this clone turned up many times. The chain is built from TRBV29-1 and TRBJ2-3, with 7 bases fitting TRBD2. In germline, CDR1 is SQVTM, CDR2 ANQGSEA. V shed 6 bases, J shed 1 base, and the junction held 4 bases outside the gene matches. The CDR3 is 13 amino acids. For the CDR3, the DNA is TGCAGCGTGGCGGGACTACGCACAGATACGCAGTATTTT. Protein: CSVAGLRTDTQYF.

The table lists this clone with many counts. V gene TRBV7-2 combines with J gene TRBJ2-3; perhaps TRBD2 as D (6 bases). Germline CDR1 is SGHTA and CDR2 is FQGNSA. Trimming pared 5 bases from V and 3 bases from J, leaving 21 bases between. This CDR3 region has 17 residues. CDR3 in amino acids: CASSRWAAGLVTDTQYF. DNA of the CDR3: TGTGCCAGCAGCCGATGGGCGGCGGGATTGGTGACAGATACGCAGTATTTT.

This clone was detected ten times or more. The chain employs TRBV19 and TRBJ1-4; no clear D. This CDR3 spans 13 amino acids. V was pared by 5 bases and J by 7 bases, with 11 bases between. Germline CDR1 is LNHDA and CDR2 is SQIVND (reference sequence). The CDR3 DNA sequence: TGTGCCAGTAGTGGTTCGTCCGCTGAAAAACTGTTTTTT. Translating gives CASSGSSAEKLFF.

The genes are TRBV7-2 and TRBJ2-2; D unresolved. The CDR3 has 14 amino acids. Germline assignment: CDR1 SGHTA and CDR2 FQGNSA. V was trimmed by 1 base and J by 0 bases, leaving 3 bases between them. Here the CDR3 DNA reads TGTGCCAGCAGCTTAGGAGCGAACACCGGGGAGCTGTTTTTT. It encodes CASSLGANTGELFF.